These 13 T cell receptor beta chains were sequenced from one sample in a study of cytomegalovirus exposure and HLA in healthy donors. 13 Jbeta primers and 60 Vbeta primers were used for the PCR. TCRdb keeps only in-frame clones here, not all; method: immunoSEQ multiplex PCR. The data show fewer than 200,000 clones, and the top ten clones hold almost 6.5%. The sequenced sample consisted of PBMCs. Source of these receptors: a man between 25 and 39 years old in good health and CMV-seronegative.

DNA of the CDR3: TGTGCCAGCGGGGGACAGCGTTTTAATAGCAATCAGCCCCAGCATTTT. This codes for CASGGQRFNSNQPQHF. V usage is TRBV28 and J usage is TRBJ1-5; 7 bases are a match to TRBD1. CDR3 length: 16 amino acids. Germline V gene lookup returns CDR1 MDHEN and CDR2 SYDVKM. Losses at the gene ends were 8 bases for V and 0 bases for J; bases not matched to a gene: 10.

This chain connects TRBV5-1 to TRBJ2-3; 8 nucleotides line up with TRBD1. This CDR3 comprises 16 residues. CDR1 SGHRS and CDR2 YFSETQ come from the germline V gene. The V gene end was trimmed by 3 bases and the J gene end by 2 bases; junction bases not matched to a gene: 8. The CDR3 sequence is CASSSDRVLFTDTQYF. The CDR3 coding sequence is TGCGCCAGCAGCTCGGACAGGGTACTTTTCACAGATACGCAGTATTTT. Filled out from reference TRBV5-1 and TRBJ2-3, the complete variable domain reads KAGVTQTPRYLIKTRGQQVTLSCSPISGHRSVSWYQQTPGQGLQFLFEYFSETQRNKGNFPGRFSGRQFSNSRSEMNVSTLELGDSALYLCASSSDRVLFTDTQYFGPGTRLTVL.

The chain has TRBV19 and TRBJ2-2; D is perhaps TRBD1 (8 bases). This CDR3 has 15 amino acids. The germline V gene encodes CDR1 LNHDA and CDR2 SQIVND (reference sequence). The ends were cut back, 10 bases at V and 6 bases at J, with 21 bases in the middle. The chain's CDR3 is CATAPTGEGPGELFF. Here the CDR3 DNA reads TGTGCCACCGCGCCGACAGGGGAGGGTCCCGGGGAGCTGTTTTTT.

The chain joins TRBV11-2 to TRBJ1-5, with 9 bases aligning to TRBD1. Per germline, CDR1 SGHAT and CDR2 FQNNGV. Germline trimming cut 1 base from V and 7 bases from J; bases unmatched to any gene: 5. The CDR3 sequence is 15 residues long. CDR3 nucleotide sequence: TGTGCCAGCAGCTTAGGGACAGGGGAGATGCAGCCCCAGCATTTT. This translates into CASSLGTGEMQPQHF.

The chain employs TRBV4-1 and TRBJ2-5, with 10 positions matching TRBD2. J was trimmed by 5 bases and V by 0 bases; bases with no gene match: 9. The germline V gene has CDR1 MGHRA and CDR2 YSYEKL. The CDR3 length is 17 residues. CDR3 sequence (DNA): TGCGCCAGCAGCCAAGATAAGCTCCTAGCGGGGGAGGAGACCCAGTACTTC. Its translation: CASSQDKLLAGEETQYF.

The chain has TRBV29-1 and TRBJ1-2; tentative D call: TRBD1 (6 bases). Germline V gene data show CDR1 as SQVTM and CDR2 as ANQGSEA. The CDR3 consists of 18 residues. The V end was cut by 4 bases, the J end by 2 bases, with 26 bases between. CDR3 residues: CSVASRGTEVSGNYGYTF. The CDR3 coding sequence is TGCAGCGTTGCTTCCAGGGGTACCGAGGTTAGTGGGAACTATGGCTACACCTTC.

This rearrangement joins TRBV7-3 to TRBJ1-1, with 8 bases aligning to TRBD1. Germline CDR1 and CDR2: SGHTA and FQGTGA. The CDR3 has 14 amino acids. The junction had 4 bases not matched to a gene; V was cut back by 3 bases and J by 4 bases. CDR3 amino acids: CASSLTGAGTEAFF. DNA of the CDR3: TGTGCCAGCAGCTTGACAGGGGCCGGCACTGAAGCTTTCTTT.

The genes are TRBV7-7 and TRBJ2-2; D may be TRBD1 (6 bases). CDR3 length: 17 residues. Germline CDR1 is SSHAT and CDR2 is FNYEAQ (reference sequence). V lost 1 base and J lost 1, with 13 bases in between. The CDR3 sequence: CASSLGGGRMNTGELFF. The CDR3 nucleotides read TGTGCCAGCAGCTTAGGTGGGGGCAGAATGAACACCGGGGAGCTGTTTTTT.

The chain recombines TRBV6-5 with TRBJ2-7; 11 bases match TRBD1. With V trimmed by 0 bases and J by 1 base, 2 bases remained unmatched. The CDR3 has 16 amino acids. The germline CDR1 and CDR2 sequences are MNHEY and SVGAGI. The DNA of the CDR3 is TGTGCCAGCAGTTACTCGGGGACAGGGGGGTCCTACGAGCAGTACTTC. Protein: CASSYSGTGGSYEQYF.

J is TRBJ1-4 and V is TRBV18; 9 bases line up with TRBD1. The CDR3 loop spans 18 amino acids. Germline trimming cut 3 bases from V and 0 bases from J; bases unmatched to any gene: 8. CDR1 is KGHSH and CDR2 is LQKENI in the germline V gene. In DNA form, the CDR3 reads TGTGCCAGCTCACCCCGGGACAGGGACTACACAACTAATGAAAAACTGTTTTTT. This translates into CASSPRDRDYTTNEKLFF.

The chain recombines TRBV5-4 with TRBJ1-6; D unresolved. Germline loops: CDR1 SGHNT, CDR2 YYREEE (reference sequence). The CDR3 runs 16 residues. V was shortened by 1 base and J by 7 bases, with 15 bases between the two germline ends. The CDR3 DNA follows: TGTGCCAGCAGCTTGTTTGGGGTTGGGAGGAATTCACCCCTCCACTTT. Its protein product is CASSLFGVGRNSPLHF.

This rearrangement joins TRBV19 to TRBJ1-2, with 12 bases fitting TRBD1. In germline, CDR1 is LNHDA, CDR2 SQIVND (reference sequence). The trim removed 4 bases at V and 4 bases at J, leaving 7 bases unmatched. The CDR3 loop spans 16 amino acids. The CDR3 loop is CASSNRDRGRGYGYTF. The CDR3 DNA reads TGTGCCAGTAGTAACCGGGACAGGGGGCGCGGCTATGGCTACACCTTC.

The CDR3 loop reads CASSPNAQGRPGELFF. CDR3 coding DNA: TGTGCCAGCAGCCCCAACGCACAGGGAAGACCCGGGGAGCTGTTTTTT. The rearrangement joins TRBV7-7 to TRBJ2-2, with D possibly being TRBD1 (6 bases). The CDR3 extends over 16 amino acids. Germline lookup yields CDR1 SSHAT and CDR2 FNYEAQ (reference sequence). The V end lost 5 bases, the J end lost 6 bases, and 19 bases lay between the germline ends.